The rows below give T cell receptor beta chains drawn from one sample of a study of shared clonotypes between healthy human individuals. The protocol was immunoSEQ multiplex PCR, while the TCRdb copy is restricted to in-frame clones and leaves out a portion. The sample contains around 1,900,000 clones, about 94% of which appear only once. Input material: naive CD8+ T cells from PBMCs. The receptors shown here come from a man younger than 30 in good health. Some clones in this sample may be carry-over from other donors' samples. The CDR3 runs from the conserved cysteine through the conserved F or W. D genes are given only for firm matches. The listing skips clone size in some rows; elsewhere it reads once, few, many or a size class.

abundance: NA
d_gene: NA
v_gene: TRBV2
j_gene: TRBJ1-5
CDR3nt: TGTGCCAGCAGTGAACCCCCTCAGCCCCAGCATTTT
CDR3aa: CASSEPPQPQHF

abundance: once
d_gene: TRBD2
v_gene: TRBV28
j_gene: TRBJ2-7
CDR3nt: TGTGCCAGCAGTTTAATCTCTAGCGGGAGTCTCTACGAGCAGTACTTC
CDR3aa: CASSLISSGSLYEQYF

abundance: NA
d_gene: TRBD2
v_gene: TRBV4-1
j_gene: TRBJ2-1
CDR3nt: TGCGCCAGCAGCCAAGATCTAGCGGGAGAATACAATGAGCAGTTCTTC
CDR3aa: CASSQDLAGEYNEQFF

abundance: NA
d_gene: TRBD2
v_gene: TRBV27
j_gene: TRBJ2-7
CDR3nt: TGTGCCAGCAGTTGGGGCGGGAGCTACGAGCAGTACTTC
CDR3aa: CASSWGGSYEQYF

abundance: NA
d_gene: TRBD2
v_gene: TRBV7-9
j_gene: TRBJ2-1
CDR3nt: TGTGCCAGCAGCGCGGGACTAGCGGCCCGGGGTGAGCAGTTCTTC
CDR3aa: CASSAGLAARGEQFF

abundance: NA
d_gene: NA
v_gene: TRBV29-1
j_gene: TRBJ1-2
CDR3nt: TGCAGCGTTGAAGGGACGGTAGCTAACTATGGCTACACCTTC
CDR3aa: CSVEGTVANYGYTF

abundance: NA
d_gene: NA
v_gene: TRBV9
j_gene: TRBJ1-2
CDR3nt: TGTGCCAGCAGCGTAGGGGCAGGGGAGTCCCTCTTCTATGGCTACACCTTC
CDR3aa: CASSVGAGESLFYGYTF

abundance: NA
d_gene: TRBD1
v_gene: TRBV19
j_gene: TRBJ2-5
CDR3nt: TGTGCCAGTAGCAACGACAGGGACCAAGAGACCCAGTACTTC
CDR3aa: CASSNDRDQETQYF

abundance: NA
d_gene: NA
v_gene: TRBV10-3
j_gene: TRBJ1-5
CDR3nt: TGTGCCATCAGTGAGCCATCAGGTAGCAATCAGCCCCAGCATTTT
CDR3aa: CAISEPSGSNQPQHF

abundance: NA
d_gene: NA
v_gene: TRBV27
j_gene: TRBJ2-1
CDR3nt: TGTGCCAGCAGTAGTCCAACAGGGAGCTCCTACAATGAGCAGTTCTTC
CDR3aa: CASSSPTGSSYNEQFF

abundance: NA
d_gene: NA
v_gene: TRBV29-1
j_gene: TRBJ1-2
CDR3nt: TGCAGCGTTGAAGTTGGCAGGGTCGACTATGGCTACACCTTC
CDR3aa: CSVEVGRVDYGYTF

abundance: few
d_gene: NA
v_gene: TRBV21-1
j_gene: TRBJ2-1
CDR3nt: TGTGCCAGCAGCAAAGTCGGCTGCTGGGTCCTGGGGCAGTTCTTC
CDR3aa: CASSKVGCWVLGQFF

abundance: NA
d_gene: NA
v_gene: TRBV19
j_gene: TRBJ1-1
CDR3nt: TGTGCCAGTAGTATAGCAGGGAGTGGCACTGAAGCTTTCTTT
CDR3aa: CASSIAGSGTEAFF

abundance: once
d_gene: NA
v_gene: TRBV27
j_gene: TRBJ2-3
CDR3nt: TGTGCCAGCACTCCGCTGATCTCTAGCACAGATACGCAGTATTTT
CDR3aa: CASTPLISSTDTQYF

abundance: NA
d_gene: TRBD2
v_gene: TRBV15
j_gene: TRBJ2-2
CDR3nt: TGTGCCACCAGCGGCGGACTAGCGGGTAACACCGGGGAGCTGTTTTTT
CDR3aa: CATSGGLAGNTGELFF

abundance: NA
d_gene: NA
v_gene: TRBV19
j_gene: TRBJ1-5
CDR3nt: TGTGCCAGTAGTCCCTGGGGGAAGACAGGCTATAGCAATCAGCCCCAGCATTTT
CDR3aa: CASSPWGKTGYSNQPQHF

abundance: NA
d_gene: TRBD2
v_gene: TRBV30
j_gene: TRBJ2-7
CDR3nt: TGTGCCTGGATCCACTGGGGACTAGCGGACTCCTACGAGCAGTACTTC
CDR3aa: CAWIHWGLADSYEQYF